One TCR beta chain is described in this entry. Its matching antigen is unknown. The data belong to a study of cytotoxic CD8 clonotypes in ibrutinib-treated CLL. Findings of the study overall: Higher clonality was seen at ibrutinib response and a return toward baseline at progression.

The protocol was immunoSEQ multiplex PCR, while the TCRdb copy is restricted to in-frame clones and leaves out a portion. Of more than 55,000 clones in the sample, about 65% are singletons; the top ten hold about 45%. Germline V gene sequence: CDR1 MNHEY, CDR2 SVGAGI. The CDR3 extends over 14 amino acids. V lost 10 bases and J lost 2; bases outside the gene matches: 10. The material was PBMCs, obtained after 12 months of ibrutinib treatment. The clonotype originates from a human donor with chronic lymphocytic leukemia. The rearrangement joins TRBV6-5 to TRBJ2-7; 8 nucleotides align to TRBD1. The CDR3 sequence: CATLGAGGTYEQYF. The CDR3 DNA sequence: TGTGCCACCCTAGGGGCAGGGGGCACCTACGAGCAGTACTTC.